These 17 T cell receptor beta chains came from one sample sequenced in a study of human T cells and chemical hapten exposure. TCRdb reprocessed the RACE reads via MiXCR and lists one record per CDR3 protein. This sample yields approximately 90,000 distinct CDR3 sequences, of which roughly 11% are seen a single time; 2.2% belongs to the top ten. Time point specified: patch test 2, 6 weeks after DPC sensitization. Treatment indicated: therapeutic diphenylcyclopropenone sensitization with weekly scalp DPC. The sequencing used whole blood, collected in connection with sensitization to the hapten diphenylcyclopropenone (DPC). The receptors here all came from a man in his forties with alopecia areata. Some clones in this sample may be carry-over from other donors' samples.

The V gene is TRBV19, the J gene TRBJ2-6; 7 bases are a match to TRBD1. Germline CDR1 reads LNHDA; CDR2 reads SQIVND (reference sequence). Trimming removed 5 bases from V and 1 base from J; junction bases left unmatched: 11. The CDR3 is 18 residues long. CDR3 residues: CASSGTGDPKSGANVLTF. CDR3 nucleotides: TGTGCCAGTAGTGGCACAGGGGATCCTAAATCTGGGGCCAACGTCCTGACTTTC.

The CDR3 DNA is TGTGCCAGTAGTCTACAGCACACCGGGGAGCTGTTTTTT. Translating it yields CASSLQHTGELFF. The chain recombines TRBV19 with TRBJ2-2, with no clear D. The germline V gene encodes CDR1 LNHDA and CDR2 SQIVND (reference sequence). The CDR3 is made up of 13 amino acids. V dropped 5 bases and J dropped 3 bases, with 7 bases sitting between them.

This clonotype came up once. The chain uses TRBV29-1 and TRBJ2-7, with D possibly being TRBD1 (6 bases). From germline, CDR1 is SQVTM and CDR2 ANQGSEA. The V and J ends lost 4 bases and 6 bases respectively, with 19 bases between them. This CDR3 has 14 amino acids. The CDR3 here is CSVVDLQGLVEQYV. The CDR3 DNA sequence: TGCAGCGTTGTAGATTTACAGGGCCTCGTCGAGCAGTACGTC.

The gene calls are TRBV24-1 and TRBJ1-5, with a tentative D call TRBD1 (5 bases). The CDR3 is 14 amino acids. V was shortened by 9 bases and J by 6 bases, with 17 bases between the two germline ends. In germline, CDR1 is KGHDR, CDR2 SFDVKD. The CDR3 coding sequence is TGTGCCACCGCCGGTGGGGGGGTCACTCAGCCCCAGCATTTT. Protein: CATAGGGVTQPQHF.

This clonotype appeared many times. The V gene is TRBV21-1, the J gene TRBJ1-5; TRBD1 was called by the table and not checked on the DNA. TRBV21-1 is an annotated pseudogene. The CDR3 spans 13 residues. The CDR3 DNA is TGTGCCGCTCAGGGGCAGCGCAATCAGCCCCAGCATTTT. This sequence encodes CAAQGQRNQPQHF.

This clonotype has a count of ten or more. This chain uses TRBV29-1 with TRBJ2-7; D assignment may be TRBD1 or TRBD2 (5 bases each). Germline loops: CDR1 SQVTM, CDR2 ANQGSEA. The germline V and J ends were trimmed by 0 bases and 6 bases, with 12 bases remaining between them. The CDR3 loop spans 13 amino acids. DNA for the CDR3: TGCAGCGTTGAAGAGTGGGGGAGTGGCGAGCAGTACTTC. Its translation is CSVEEWGSGEQYF.

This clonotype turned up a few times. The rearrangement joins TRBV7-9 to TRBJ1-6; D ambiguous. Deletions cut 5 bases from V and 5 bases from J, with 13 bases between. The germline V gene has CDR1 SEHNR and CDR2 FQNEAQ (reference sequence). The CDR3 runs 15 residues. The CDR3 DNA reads TGTGCCAGCAGCCCGCCCGGTCCGAATAATTCACCCCTCCACTTT. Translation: CASSPPGPNNSPLHF.

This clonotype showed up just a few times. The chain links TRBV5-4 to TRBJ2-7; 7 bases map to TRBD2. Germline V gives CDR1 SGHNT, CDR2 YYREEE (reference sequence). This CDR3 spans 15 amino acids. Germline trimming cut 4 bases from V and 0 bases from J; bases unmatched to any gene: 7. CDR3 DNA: TGTGCCAGCAGCCGGCCGGGCGGGAGCTCCTACGAGCAGTACTTC. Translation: CASSRPGGSSYEQYF.

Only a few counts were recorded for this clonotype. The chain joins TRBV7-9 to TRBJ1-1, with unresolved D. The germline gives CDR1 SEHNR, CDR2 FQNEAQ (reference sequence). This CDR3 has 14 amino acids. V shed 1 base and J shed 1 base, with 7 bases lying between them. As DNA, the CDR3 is TGTGCCAGCAGCTTAGTTTCCCCGAACACTGAAGCTTTCTTT. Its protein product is CASSLVSPNTEAFF.

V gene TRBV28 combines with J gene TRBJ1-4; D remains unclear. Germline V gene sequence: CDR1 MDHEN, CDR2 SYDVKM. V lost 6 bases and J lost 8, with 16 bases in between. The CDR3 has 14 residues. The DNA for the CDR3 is TGTGCCAGCAGCCCAAACTCTTTTGGGGAAAAACTGTTTTTT. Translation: CASSPNSFGEKLFF. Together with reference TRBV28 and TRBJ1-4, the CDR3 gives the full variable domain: DVKVTQSSRYLVKRTGEKVFLECVQDMDHENMFWYRQDPGLGLRLIYFSYDVKMKEKGDIPEGYSVSREKKERFSLILESASTNQTSMYLCASSPNSFGEKLFFGSGTQLSVL.

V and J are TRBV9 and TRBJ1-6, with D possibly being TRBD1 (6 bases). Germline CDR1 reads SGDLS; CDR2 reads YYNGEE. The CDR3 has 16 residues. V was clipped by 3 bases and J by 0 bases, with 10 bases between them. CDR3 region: CASSALDSSYNSPLHF. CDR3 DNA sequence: TGTGCCAGCAGCGCCTTGGACAGCTCCTATAATTCACCCCTCCACTTT.

The CDR3 DNA reads TGTGCCAGCAGCCATTCCCCATGGACAGGGGAAGGGGCCTACGAGCAGTACTTC. This codes for CASSHSPWTGEGAYEQYF. This chain connects TRBV7-9 to TRBJ2-7; the match to TRBD1 covers 9 bases. The germline gives CDR1 SEHNR, CDR2 FQNEAQ (reference sequence). CDR3 length equals 18 residues. The ends lost 5 bases at V and 2 bases at J; junction bases unmatched: 16. The entire variable domain, with the rest obtained from reference TRBV7-9 and TRBJ2-7, is as follows: DTGVSQNPRHKITKRGQNVTFRCDPISEHNRLYWYRQTLGQGPEFLTYFQNEAQLEKSRLLSDRFSAERPKGSFSTLEIQRTEQGDSAMYLCASSHSPWTGEGAYEQYFGPGTRLTVT.

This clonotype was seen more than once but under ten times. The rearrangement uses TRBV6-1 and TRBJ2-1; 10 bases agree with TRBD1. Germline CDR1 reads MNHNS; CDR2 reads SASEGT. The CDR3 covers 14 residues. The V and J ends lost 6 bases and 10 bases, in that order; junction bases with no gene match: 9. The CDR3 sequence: CASRAGTGEQEQFF. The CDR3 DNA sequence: TGTGCCAGCAGGGCCGGGACAGGGGAGCAGGAGCAGTTCTTC.

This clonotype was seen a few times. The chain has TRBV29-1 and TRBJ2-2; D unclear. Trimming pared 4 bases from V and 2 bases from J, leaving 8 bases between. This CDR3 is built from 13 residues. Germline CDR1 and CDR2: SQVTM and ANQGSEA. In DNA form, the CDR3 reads TGCAGCGTTGGGATCCCAAACACCGGGGAGCTGTTTTTT. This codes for CSVGIPNTGELFF.

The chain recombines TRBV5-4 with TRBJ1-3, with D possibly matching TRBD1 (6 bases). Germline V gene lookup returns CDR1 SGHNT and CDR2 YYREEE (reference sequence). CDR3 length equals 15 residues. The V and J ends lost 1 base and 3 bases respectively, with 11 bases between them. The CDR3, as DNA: TGTGCCAGCAGCTTGAGCACAGGGAGTGGAAACACCATATATTTT. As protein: CASSLSTGSGNTIYF.

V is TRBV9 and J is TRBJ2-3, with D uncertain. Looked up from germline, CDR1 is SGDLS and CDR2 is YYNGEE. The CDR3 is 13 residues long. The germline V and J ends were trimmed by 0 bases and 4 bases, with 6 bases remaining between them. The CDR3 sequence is CASSVGRADTQYF. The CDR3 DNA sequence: TGTGCCAGCAGCGTAGGGCGAGCAGATACGCAGTATTTT.

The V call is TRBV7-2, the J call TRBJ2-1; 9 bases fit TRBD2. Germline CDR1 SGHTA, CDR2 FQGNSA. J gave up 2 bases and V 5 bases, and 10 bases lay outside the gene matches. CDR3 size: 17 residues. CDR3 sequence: CASSVDGREGPYNEQFF. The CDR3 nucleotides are TGTGCCAGCAGCGTAGATGGGCGGGAGGGCCCCTACAATGAGCAGTTCTTC.